This TCR beta chain was identified in a study of PD-L1 blockade in urothelial cancer. Study-level information: Each patient had 0 to 3 earlier chemotherapy regimens.

The time point: pretreatment peripheral blood. This clone has just one count. The assay was immunoSEQ multiplex PCR, and TCRdb's table has in-frame clones only and misses some. The top ten clones hold 2% of a sample with around 100,000 clones, more than 75% of them seen once. Germline CDR1 is SNHLY and CDR2 is FYNNEI. V shed 3 bases and J shed 2 bases, with 9 bases lying between them. The CDR3 spans 14 residues. Source: PBMCs, taken around atezolizumab (anti-PD-L1) treatment. The TCR comes from a man aged 55 to 70 with urothelial cancer. The chain is built from TRBV2 and TRBJ2-3; TRBD2 might be the D (5 bases). The CDR3 here is CASSDGNPTDTQYF. The CDR3 DNA reads TGTGCCAGCAGTGACGGGAACCCCACAGATACGCAGTATTTT.